The clone carrying this T cell receptor (beta chain) was seen at least ten times. A second PCR of 7 to 11 cycles used a sample-barcoded 5' primer and a J-beta primer mix. One entry per CDR3 protein results from TCRdb running MiXCR on the 5' RACE reads. The table has about 760,000 distinct CDR3 sequences, 20% to 25% seen once. These data are taken from a study of blood T cells in healthy people across ages. From germline, CDR1 is ENHRY and CDR2 SYGVKD. Trimming removed 0 bases at V and 8 bases at J, with 11 bases between. This CDR3 spans 14 amino acids. Separately, the same data were catalogued under a study of T cells of mothers and their children. According to that study: A few healthy Caucasian mothers, along with their six children, were the donors.

This clonotype was obtained from a boy between 10 and 17 years old in good health. The genes are TRBV10-3 and TRBJ2-1, with D perhaps matching TRBD2 (6 bases). The sample was blood. Here the CDR3 reads CAISESNRRDEQFF. The CDR3, as DNA: TGTGCCATCAGTGAGTCGAATAGGAGGGATGAGCAGTTCTTC.